This T cell receptor (beta chain) was sequenced for a study of cytomegalovirus exposure and HLA in healthy donors. General study findings and limits: In a later analysis, TCR association rates varied by HLA locus: DRB1 most, HLA-C fewest.

The trim removed 1 base at V and 6 bases at J, leaving 4 bases unmatched. The CDR3 is 15 residues long. Germline V gives CDR1 SGHRS, CDR2 YFSETQ. PCR used 60 Vbeta primers and 13 Jbeta primers. Assay: immunoSEQ multiplex PCR; the TCRdb copy retains only in-frame clones and omits some. Of around 210,000 clones listed, around 83% are singletons. A word on this clone: No antigen is known for it.

The sequence was obtained from a woman between 35 and 50 years old in good health and CMV-seronegative. The V call is TRBV5-1, the J call TRBJ2-1, with TRBD2 matching over 10 bases. Sequencing input: PBMCs. The CDR3 loop reads CASSLTSGVTNEQFF. The CDR3 bases are TGCGCCAGCAGCTTGACTAGCGGGGTGACCAATGAGCAGTTCTTC.